Below, 20 T cell receptor beta chains from the same sample are listed, as sequenced in a study of T cell responses to AZD1222 COVID-19 vaccine (dated by TCRdb to the early 2020s). According to the study, the label for this sample's time point signals: about 28 days (+/-7) after the second vaccine dose. The label giving this sample's treatment or condition can be read as: meningococcal conjugate vaccine given as trial control. Libraries were prepared through the immunoSEQ multiplex PCR assay. Entries here come from immuneACCESS through TCRdb and include only in-frame sequences with V and J called. Some clones fail to appear in such tables; in the studies checked, an unresolved V gene covers under half of the shortfall, and the cause of the remainder is unknown. This sample is represented by around 200,000 clones; around 93% of them were singletons. The top ten hold around 0.96% of the sample. Material: peripheral blood, obtained 28 days after the second dose of the MenACWY control vaccine. The receptors were gathered from an adult who received the MenACWY meningococcal vaccine as a control.

The V gene is TRBV25-1, the J gene TRBJ1-2; D gene uncertain. V was shortened by 6 bases and J by 3 bases, with 5 bases between the two germline ends. Germline CDR1 MGHDK, CDR2 SYGVNS. CDR3 length: 11 residues. The CDR3 region is CASRGDYGYTF. Here the CDR3 DNA reads TGTGCCAGCAGGGGAGACTATGGCTACACCTTC.

The chain uses TRBV27 and TRBJ1-5; possible D gene TRBD1, 5 bases. Germline values: CDR1 MNHEY, CDR2 SMNVEV (reference sequence). The V gene lost 6 bases and the J gene lost 2 bases, with 11 bases spanning the gap. This CDR3 comprises 14 residues. The CDR3 nucleotides are TGTGCCAGCAGCCAGAGAGGGGGCAATCAGCCCCAGCATTTT. Encoded protein: CASSQRGGNQPQHF.

J is TRBJ2-3 and V is TRBV5-1; the D is unclear. Trimming left V 2 bases short and J 4 bases short, with 8 bases between. This CDR3 has 13 residues. In germline, CDR1 is SGHRS, CDR2 YFSETQ. CDR3 in DNA: TGCGCCAGCAGCTTTGGTTCAGCAGATACGCAGTATTTT. Amino acids: CASSFGSADTQYF.

This clone was seen only once. This chain links TRBV3-1 (or the pseudogene TRBV3-2) with TRBJ1-1; no clear D gene. The length of the CDR3 is 13 residues. Germline V gives CDR1 LGHDT, CDR2 YNNKEL (reference sequence). The germline V and J ends were trimmed by 2 bases and 3 bases, with 7 bases remaining between them. The CDR3 is CASSQRGDTEAFF. CDR3 nucleotides: TGTGCCAGCAGCCAACGGGGAGACACTGAAGCTTTCTTT.

About this clone itself: The sample has other DNA sequences that encode this CDR3 too. The chain employs TRBV10-3 and TRBJ1-1, with D perhaps matching TRBD1 (5 bases). The CDR3 extends over 14 amino acids. Deletions cut 3 bases from V and 0 bases from J, with 8 bases between. The V gene's germline CDR1 is ENHRY and CDR2 SYGVKD. CDR3 sequence (DNA): TGTGCCATCAGTGAAAGACAGATGAACACTGAAGCTTTCTTT. Protein: CAISERQMNTEAFF.

This clone was found once. V gene TRBV7-2 combines with J gene TRBJ1-1; TRBD1 matches 10 bases. Unmatched junction bases numbered 8, after V lost 4 bases and J lost 6 bases. Germline loops: CDR1 SGHTA, CDR2 FQGNSA. The CDR3 consists of 15 residues. For the CDR3, the DNA is TGTGCCAGCAGCTCCGGACAGGGGACAGGGGCTGAAGCTTTCTTT. This sequence encodes CASSSGQGTGAEAFF.

The chain recombines TRBV29-1 with TRBJ1-2; D is possibly TRBD1 (5 bases). CDR1 and CDR2 (germline): SQVTM, ANQGSEA. The CDR3 length is 12 residues. Trimming left V 6 bases short and J 3 bases short, with 11 bases between. DNA for the CDR3: TGCAGCGTCCGGACACCCTACTATGGCTACACCTTC. This translates into CSVRTPYYGYTF.

The chain is built from TRBV5-1 and TRBJ2-7; no clear D gene. The CDR3 runs 13 residues. The germline V gene encodes CDR1 SGHRS and CDR2 YFSETQ. Trimming removed 2 bases from V and 1 base from J, with 7 bases in between. DNA of the CDR3: TGCGCCAGCAGCTTAACGGTTTCCTACGAGCAGTACTTC. As protein: CASSLTVSYEQYF.

The rearrangement joins TRBV7-9 to TRBJ2-1, with 8 positions matching TRBD1. This CDR3 is 16 amino acids long. Trimming took 0 bases from V and 7 from J; bases not matched to a gene: 8. Per the germline V gene, CDR1 is SEHNR and CDR2 is FQNEAQ (reference sequence). CDR3 amino acids: CASSLAGGGQGNEQFF. The DNA of the CDR3 is TGTGCCAGCAGCTTAGCCGGCGGAGGACAGGGTAATGAGCAGTTCTTC.

V is TRBV11-2 and J is TRBJ1-1; 10 bases line up with TRBD1. The CDR3 is made up of 15 amino acids. CDR1 and CDR2 (germline): SGHAT, FQNNGV. V dropped 4 bases and J dropped 4; count of bases not matched to a gene: 6. The CDR3 coding sequence is TGTGCCAGCAGCTCCCGACAGGGGGCGAGCACTGAAGCTTTCTTT. This gives the protein CASSSRQGASTEAFF.

V and J are TRBV10-3 and TRBJ2-7; D is ambiguous. The CDR3 consists of 14 residues. V lost 3 bases, J lost 3 bases, and 12 bases lay in between. CDR1 is ENHRY and CDR2 is SYGVKD in the germline V gene. The CDR3 reads CAISELGKGYEQYF. In nucleotides, the CDR3 is TGTGCCATCAGTGAATTAGGGAAAGGCTACGAGCAGTACTTC.

The V gene is TRBV18, the J gene TRBJ1-5, with 8 nucleotides matching TRBD1. Per germline, CDR1 KGHSH and CDR2 LQKENI. The CDR3 sequence is 15 residues long. V dropped 3 bases and J dropped 0; count of bases not matched to a gene: 1. The CDR3 loop is CASSPTGDSNQPQHF. CDR3 bases: TGTGCCAGCTCACCGACAGGGGATAGCAATCAGCCCCAGCATTTT. Filled out from reference TRBV18 and TRBJ1-5, the complete variable domain reads NAGVMQNPRHLVRRRGQEARLRCSPMKGHSHVYWYRQLPEEGLKFMVYLQKENIIDESGMPKERFSAEFPKEGPSILRIQQVVRGDSAAYFCASSPTGDSNQPQHFGDGTRLSIL.

This clone was recorded only once. This sequence joins TRBV5-4 and TRBJ2-2; D is unclear. V lost 5 bases to trimming and J lost 1 base, with 12 bases between them. The CDR3 sequence is 15 residues long. The germline V gene has CDR1 SGHNT and CDR2 YYREEE (reference sequence). DNA for the CDR3: TGTGCCAGCAGGCTAAGGTTTGAGAACACCGGGGAGCTGTTTTTT. Amino acids: CASRLRFENTGELFF.

The sample holds one count of this clone. The chain couples TRBV6-1 to TRBJ2-7; D gene uncertain. V was trimmed by 2 bases and J by 6 bases, leaving 5 bases between them. Germline values: CDR1 MNHNS, CDR2 SASEGT. The CDR3 spans 11 residues. The DNA for the CDR3 is TGTGCCAGCAGTGAATTAGTCGAGCAGTACTTC. Translating gives CASSELVEQYF.

The chain's CDR3 is CASSQEQSYGYTF. The DNA of the CDR3 is TGTGCCAGCAGCCAAGAACAGTCCTATGGCTACACCTTC. J is TRBJ1-2 and V is TRBV3-1 (or the pseudogene TRBV3-2); D remains ambiguous. The CDR3 spans 13 residues. Germline CDR1 LGHDT, CDR2 YNNKEL (reference sequence). With 0 bases removed from V and 4 bases from J, the gap between germline ends came to 6 bases.

V usage is TRBV19 and J usage is TRBJ1-1; tentative D call: TRBD1 (6 bases). The CDR3 has 18 residues. The germline gives CDR1 LNHDA, CDR2 SQIVND (reference sequence). The V and J ends lost 0 bases and 1 base respectively, with 18 bases between them. This chain's CDR3 is CASSIEQGRTRRNTEAFF. CDR3 DNA sequence: TGTGCCAGTAGTATAGAACAGGGTCGTACCCGGCGGAACACTGAAGCTTTCTTT.

The rearrangement links TRBV5-1 to TRBJ2-7; 8 nucleotides line up with TRBD1. CDR1 is SGHRS, CDR2 YFSETQ, per germline. The V segment lost 5 bases and the J segment 7 bases; nucleotides outside the gene matches: 17. The CDR3 extends over 16 amino acids. The DNA for the CDR3 is TGCGCCAGCAGAACAACGACAGGGGCCACTCCTAGGGAGCAGTACTTC. Translating it yields CASRTTTGATPREQYF.

The rearrangement joins TRBV3-1 (or the pseudogene TRBV3-2) to TRBJ1-1; D not certain. V was shortened by 0 bases and J by 0 bases, with 11 bases between the two germline ends. This CDR3 is built from 16 residues. In germline, CDR1 is LGHDT, CDR2 YNNKEL (reference sequence). CDR3 coding DNA: TGTGCCAGCAGCCAAGAGAGGACTAGAATGAACACTGAAGCTTTCTTT. Translating it yields CASSQERTRMNTEAFF.

The J gene is TRBJ2-5, the V gene TRBV3-1 (or the pseudogene TRBV3-2); TRBD2 matches 11 bases. The CDR3 is 15 residues long. Germline trimming cut 4 bases from V and 1 base from J; bases unmatched to any gene: 2. Germline V CDR1 and CDR2: LGHDT, YNNKEL (reference sequence). The CDR3 protein is CASSLAGGIQETQYF. CDR3 sequence (DNA): TGTGCCAGCAGCCTAGCGGGGGGGATCCAAGAGACCCAGTACTTC.

The sample holds one count of this clone. The CDR3 protein is CASRQTGTDTEAFF. Here the CDR3 DNA reads TGTGCCAGCCGACAGACCGGGACCGACACTGAAGCTTTCTTT. V usage is TRBV11-3 and J usage is TRBJ1-1; D possibly corresponds to TRBD1 (5 bases). The CDR3 totals 14 residues. The germline V gene encodes CDR1 SGHNT and CDR2 YENEEA. The germline V and J ends were trimmed by 8 bases and 3 bases, with 16 bases remaining between them.